A selection of T cell receptor beta chains follows, all from one sample in a study of T-cell reconstitution after alpha-beta-depleted transplantation in children. TCRdb re-called the PCR reads through MiXCR, storing one row per CDR3 protein. The sample records roughly 100,000 distinct CDR3 sequences, under 7% being singletons. Sequences were derived from PBMCs, mostly from graft donor cells, sampled 60 days after TCRalphabeta/CD19-depleted stem cell transplant. Receptor source: a female patient aged 2-15 years who had a stem cell transplant for Fanconi anemia, so the T cells may come from the graft donor. Each CDR3 is given with its conserved first and last residue. Fields, in order: clone size, J gene, V gene, D gene, CDR3 protein, CDR3 DNA. A D gene is named only where the DNA matches it firmly. Rows may omit the clone size; those that give it use once, few, many or a size class.

many,TRBJ2-1,TRBV20-1,NA,CSCRSGTYNEQFF,TGCAGTTGCCGTAGCGGAACCTACAATGAGCAGTTCTTC
many,TRBJ2-5,TRBV6-1,NA,CASSRATETQYF,TGTGCCAGCAGCAGGGCAACAGAGACCCAGTACTTC
many,TRBJ2-3,TRBV6-1,TRBD1,CASSPDRGSTDTQYF,TGTGCCAGCAGTCCCGACAGGGGAAGCACAGATACGCAGTATTTT
few,TRBJ2-1,TRBV19,NA,CASSIRGGVQFF,TGTGCCAGTAGTATAAGGGGTGGTGTGCAGTTCTTC
many,TRBJ1-1,TRBV18,TRBD1,CASSPIGGDTEAFF,TGTGCCAGCTCACCAATAGGGGGCGACACTGAAGCTTTCTTT
many,TRBJ2-4,TRBV6-5,NA,CASSYSVATPNIQYF,TGTGCCAGCAGTTACTCCGTGGCTACTCCAAACATTCAGTACTTC
many,TRBJ2-5,TRBV2,TRBD2,CASSTGTRGKETQYF,TGTGCCAGCAGTACTGGGACTAGAGGGAAAGAGACCCAGTACTTC
many,TRBJ2-3,TRBV3-1,TRBD2,CASSQSLATDTQYF,TGTGCCAGCAGCCAATCACTAGCGACAGATACGCAGTATTTT
few,TRBJ1-2,TRBV7-2,NA,CASSWGDSYYGYTF,TGTGCCAGCAGCTGGGGGGATTCGTACTATGGCTACACCTTC
many,TRBJ2-1,TRBV21-1,NA,CASIPGLGAYNEQFF,TGTGCCAGCATTCCGGGACTAGGGGCCTACAATGAGCAGTTCTTC
many,TRBJ1-2,TRBV5-1,TRBD1,CASSLEVQGAYGYTF,TGCGCCAGCAGCTTGGAGGTACAGGGGGCCTATGGCTACACCTTC
few,TRBJ2-1,TRBV20-1,NA,CSGQGLKAYNEQFF,TGCAGCGGTCAAGGGTTGAAAGCCTACAATGAGCAGTTCTTC
few,TRBJ1-2,TRBV12-3/TRBV12-4,TRBD1,CASRMDRVANYGYTF,TGTGCCAGCAGAATGGACAGGGTTGCTAACTATGGCTACACCTTC
few,TRBJ1-6,TRBV14,NA,CASSKSLTYSPLHF,TGTGCCAGCAGCAAATCGCTTACCTATTCACCCCTCCACTTT
many,TRBJ1-1,TRBV28,TRBD1,CASRPGQGSGEAFF,TGTGCCAGCAGGCCGGGACAGGGGAGCGGTGAAGCTTTCTTT
many,TRBJ2-2,TRBV20-1,NA,CSASRGRFTGELFF,TGCAGTGCTAGTCGGGGGAGATTCACCGGGGAGCTGTTTTTT
many,TRBJ2-1,TRBV5-6,NA,CASSLAKGGKQFF,TGTGCCAGCAGCCTCGCCAAGGGAGGCAAGCAGTTCTTC
NA,TRBJ2-5,TRBV19,NA,CASSIRTIQETQYF,TGTGCCAGTAGTATCAGGACTATTCAAGAGACCCAGTACTTC
many,TRBJ2-7,TRBV5-6,TRBD1,CASSFTGTGIYEQYF,TGTGCCAGCAGCTTTACCGGGACAGGGATCTACGAGCAGTACTTC
NA,TRBJ1-1,TRBV12-3/TRBV12-4,NA,CASSFPGQLFSEAFF,TGTGCCAGCAGTTTCCCGGGACAATTATTTTCTGAAGCTTTCTTT
few,TRBJ2-3,TRBV6-2/TRBV6-3,NA,CASSYNTGDTQYF,TGTGCCAGCAGTTACAATACGGGGGATACGCAGTATTTT
many,TRBJ2-1,TRBV5-1,TRBD1,CASSFVGTGGNEQFF,TGCGCCAGCAGCTTTGTCGGGACAGGGGGCAATGAGCAGTTCTTC
NA,TRBJ2-7,TRBV20-1,NA,CRPFRASSYEQYF,TGCAGACCCTTCCGGGCCAGCTCCTACGAGCAGTACTTC
few,TRBJ1-3,TRBV3-1,NA,CASSQVQGGNTIYF,TGTGCCAGCAGCCAAGTCCAAGGGGGAAACACCATATATTTT
NA,TRBJ2-2,TRBV15,NA,CATSRFYGGNGELFF,TGTGCCACCAGCCGTTTTTATGGGGGGAACGGGGAGCTGTTTTTT
many,TRBJ2-1,TRBV20-1,NA,CSARDNKWGSSYNEQFF,TGCAGTGCTAGAGATAACAAATGGGGGAGCTCCTACAATGAGCAGTTCTTC
few,TRBJ2-1,TRBV4-2,NA,CASSPPRWENNEQFF,TGTGCCAGCAGCCCCCCCCGCTGGGAGAACAATGAGCAGTTCTTC
many,TRBJ2-1,TRBV5-1,TRBD1,CASMYGTGSYNEQFF,TGCGCCAGCATGTACGGGACAGGGTCCTACAATGAGCAGTTCTTC
many,TRBJ2-3,TRBV5-1,TRBD2,CASSRLLAGGITDTQYF,TGCGCCAGCAGCCGCCTCTTGGCGGGGGGAATCACAGATACGCAGTATTTT
many,TRBJ2-2,TRBV24-1,NA,CATSDWRGQTNTGELFF,TGTGCCACCAGTGATTGGAGGGGACAGACGAACACCGGGGAGCTGTTTTTT
NA,TRBJ2-7,TRBV5-1,NA,CASSGSTTRLSYEQYF,TGCGCCAGCAGCGGATCGACTACCCGACTCTCCTACGAGCAGTACTTC
NA,TRBJ2-7,TRBV20-1,NA,CSARDPSRGRREQYF,TGCAGTGCTAGAGACCCCTCGAGAGGAAGACGCGAGCAGTACTTC
NA,TRBJ2-5,TRBV7-9,TRBD2,CASSRRLAGSQETQYF,TGTGCCAGCAGCCGCCGACTAGCGGGGTCCCAAGAGACCCAGTACTTC
many,TRBJ2-1,TRBV29-1,NA,CSGRKARGSYNEQFF,TGCAGCGGAAGGAAAGCCCGGGGCTCCTACAATGAGCAGTTCTTC
many,TRBJ2-5,TRBV20-1,NA,CSAWGTQYF,TGCAGTGCTTGGGGGACCCAGTACTTC
many,TRBJ2-3,TRBV5-1,NA,CASSLAFPPGDTQYF,TGCGCCAGCAGCTTGGCCTTCCCACCAGGCGATACGCAGTATTTT
few,TRBJ2-7,TRBV18,NA,CASSPSAYEQYF,TGTGCCAGCTCACCGTCTGCGTACGAGCAGTACTTC
many,TRBJ1-1,TRBV5-1,TRBD1,CASTRGTGRNTEAFF,TGCGCCAGCACCCGGGGGACAGGAAGGAACACTGAAGCTTTCTTT
few,TRBJ2-1,TRBV4-2,TRBD2,CATTNQRGEQFF,TGTGCCACCACTAATCAGCGGGGTGAGCAGTTCTTC
many,TRBJ2-5,TRBV3-1,TRBD1,CASSQGDRAETQYF,TGTGCCAGCAGCCAAGGGGACAGGGCAGAGACCCAGTACTTC
many,TRBJ2-5,TRBV3-1,NA,CASSQDRASSRTQYF,TGTGCCAGCAGCCAAGATAGAGCTTCCTCGAGGACCCAGTACTTC
NA,TRBJ2-7,TRBV5-1,TRBD1,CASSSTSGTGAYEQYF,TGCGCCAGCAGTTCCACGTCCGGGACAGGGGCCTACGAGCAGTACTTC
many,TRBJ1-5,TRBV10-3,NA,CAISEGGISNQPQHF,TGTGCCATCAGTGAAGGAGGTATTAGCAATCAGCCCCAGCATTTT
NA,TRBJ1-5,TRBV7-3,NA,CASPNQPQHF,TGTGCCAGCCCCAATCAGCCCCAGCATTTT
many,TRBJ2-5,TRBV15,NA,CATSGDLFQETQYF,TGTGCCACCAGCGGGGACCTGTTCCAAGAGACCCAGTACTTC
few,TRBJ2-7,TRBV7-8,TRBD2,CASSEPGLAAEQYF,TGTGCCAGCAGCGAGCCGGGACTAGCGGCCGAGCAGTACTTC
many,TRBJ2-2,TRBV12-3/TRBV12-4,NA,CASSFTVTGELFF,TGTGCCAGCAGTTTCACGGTAACCGGGGAGCTGTTTTTT
NA,TRBJ2-3,TRBV6-1,TRBD1,CASTGTGVSDTQYF,TGTGCCAGCACCGGGACAGGGGTATCAGATACGCAGTATTTT
NA,TRBJ2-4,TRBV23-1,NA,CASSQSNQLAKNIQYF,TGCGCCAGCAGTCAATCTAATCAGCTAGCCAAAAACATTCAGTACTTC
NA,TRBJ2-7,TRBV12-3/TRBV12-4,NA,CASSYSDSLNPYF,TGTGCCAGCAGTTATTCCGACTCCCTCAATCCGTACTTC
many,TRBJ1-6,TRBV20-1,NA,CSARAQGTRFGVSPLHF,TGCAGTGCTAGAGCCCAGGGAACGAGATTTGGAGTTTCACCCCTCCACTTT
NA,TRBJ2-5,TRBV4-2,NA,CASSQEGFKETQYF,TGTGCCAGCAGCCAAGAGGGGTTCAAAGAGACCCAGTACTTC
NA,TRBJ1-1,TRBV19,NA,CASSMGRVNTEAFF,TGTGCCAGTAGTATGGGCAGAGTGAACACTGAAGCTTTCTTT